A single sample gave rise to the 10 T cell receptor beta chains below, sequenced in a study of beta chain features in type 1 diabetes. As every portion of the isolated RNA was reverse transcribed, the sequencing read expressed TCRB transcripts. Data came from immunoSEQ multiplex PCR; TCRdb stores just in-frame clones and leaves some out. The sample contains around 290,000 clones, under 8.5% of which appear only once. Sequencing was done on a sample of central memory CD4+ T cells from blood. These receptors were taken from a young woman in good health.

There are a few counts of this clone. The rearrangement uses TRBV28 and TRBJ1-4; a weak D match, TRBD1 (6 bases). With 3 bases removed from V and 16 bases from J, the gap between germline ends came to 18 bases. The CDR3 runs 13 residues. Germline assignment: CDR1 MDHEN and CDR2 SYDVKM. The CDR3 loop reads CASSFEGLGASFF. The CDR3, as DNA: TGTGCCAGCAGTTTCGAAGGTTTGGGGGCATCGTTTTTT.

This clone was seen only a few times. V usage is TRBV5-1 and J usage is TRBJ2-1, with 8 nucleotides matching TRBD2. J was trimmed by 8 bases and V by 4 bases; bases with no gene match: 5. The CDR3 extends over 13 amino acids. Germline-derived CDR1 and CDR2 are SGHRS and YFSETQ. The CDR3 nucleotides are TGCGCCAGCAGCCGGACTAGCTCGGATGAGCAGTTCTTC. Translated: CASSRTSSDEQFF.

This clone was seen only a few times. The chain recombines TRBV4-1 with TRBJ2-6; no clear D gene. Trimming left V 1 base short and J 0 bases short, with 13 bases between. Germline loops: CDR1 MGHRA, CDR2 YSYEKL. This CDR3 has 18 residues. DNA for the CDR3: TGCGCCAGCAGCCAAGGGGTACGGGCGAGCTCTGGGGCCAACGTCCTGACTTTC. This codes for CASSQGVRASSGANVLTF.

The CDR3 DNA reads TGCAGTGCGCGGTACTGGGCGTACCTCCACTTT. This gives the protein CSARYWAYLHF. The V call is TRBV20-1, the J call TRBJ1-6; no definite D call. The CDR3 has 11 amino acids. V was cut by 6 bases and J by 15 bases, with 15 bases left in between. Germline V gene data show CDR1 as DFQATT and CDR2 as SNEGSKA (reference sequence).

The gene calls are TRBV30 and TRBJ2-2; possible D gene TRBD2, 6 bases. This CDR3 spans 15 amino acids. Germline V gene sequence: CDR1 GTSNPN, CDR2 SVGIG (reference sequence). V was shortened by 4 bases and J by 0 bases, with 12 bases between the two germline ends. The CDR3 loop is CAWKGLIANTGELFF. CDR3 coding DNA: TGTGCCTGGAAGGGACTTATCGCGAACACCGGGGAGCTGTTTTTT.

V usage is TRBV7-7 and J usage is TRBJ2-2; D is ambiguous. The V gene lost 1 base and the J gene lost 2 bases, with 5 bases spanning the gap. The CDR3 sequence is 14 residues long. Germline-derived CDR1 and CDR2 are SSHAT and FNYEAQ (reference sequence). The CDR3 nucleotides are TGTGCCAGCAGCTTAGGCGCAAACACCGGGGAGCTGTTTTTT. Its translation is CASSLGANTGELFF.

In DNA, the CDR3 is TGTGCCAGTAGTATCCTACCTCCTAGCGGGGGGGCTAATGAGCAGTTCTTC. Its protein is CASSILPPSGGANEQFF. The chain carries TRBV19 and TRBJ2-1, with 12 bases matching TRBD2. Germline V gives CDR1 LNHDA, CDR2 SQIVND (reference sequence). J gave up 7 bases and V 3 bases, and 10 bases lay outside the gene matches. CDR3 size: 17 residues.

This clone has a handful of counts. CDR3 coding DNA: TGTGCCAGCAGCTTCGGATCGGGGGGAGCCTCCGAGCAGTACTTC. Its protein product is CASSFGSGGASEQYF. This chain connects TRBV7-8 to TRBJ2-7, with 7 bases lining up with TRBD2. This CDR3 region has 15 residues. Germline V gene data show CDR1 as SGHVS and CDR2 as FQNEAQ. V shed 3 bases, J shed 6 bases, and the junction held 11 bases outside the gene matches.

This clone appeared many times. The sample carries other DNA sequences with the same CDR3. The chain's CDR3 is CASSPSRNYGYTF. Written as DNA, the CDR3 is TGTGCCAGCAGTCCTTCGCGAAACTATGGCTACACCTTC. The genes are TRBV28 and TRBJ1-2; no definite D call. Germline V lookup: CDR1 MDHEN, CDR2 SYDVKM. The CDR3 loop spans 13 amino acids. V lost 5 bases, J lost 2 bases, and 9 bases lay in between.

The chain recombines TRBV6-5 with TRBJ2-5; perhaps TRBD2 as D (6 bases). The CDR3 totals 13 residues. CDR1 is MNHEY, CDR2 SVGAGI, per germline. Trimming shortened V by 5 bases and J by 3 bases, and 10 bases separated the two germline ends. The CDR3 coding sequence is TGTGCCAGCAGTCCCTGGGGGGAAGAGACCCAGTACTTC. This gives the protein CASSPWGEETQYF.